This T cell receptor (beta chain) was found in a study of vaccination and CD4 T cells after COVID-19. Study details: Control cultures, each given a CEFX pool, an HIV-1 Nef pool, or no peptide, were included.

An Oncomine TCR Beta short-read assay was used to sequence the DNA from cultured CD4+ T cells. TCRdb fed the PCR reads into MiXCR, producing one record per CDR3 protein. The sample lists several thousand distinct CDR3 sequences, 70% to 75% occurring once. The treatment denotes: approximately nine-day PBMC culture with coronavirus spike peptide pools or control peptides (ViraFEST assay). Peptide pool stimulation in ViraFEST expanded antigen-specific T cells, whose TCRs were then sequenced. Spanning March to December 2020, the positive PCR dates came before US Alpha, Beta and Delta variants. After about 11 days of culture, CD4+ T cells were negatively selected. About this clonotype itself: Its specificity is unknown.

Source material: CD4+ T cells from blood, cultured in vitro. This sequence was found in a human donor who had recovered from COVID-19.

The CDR3 loop reads CATSDTKQGLGYTF. Written as DNA, the CDR3 is TGTGCCACCAGTGATACAAAGCAGGGGCTTGGCTACACCTTC. The chain employs TRBV24-1 and TRBJ1-2; weak D call: TRBD1 (6 bases). The CDR3 sequence is 14 residues long. Trimming stripped 3 bases from V and 7 bases from J, with 14 bases between. From germline, CDR1 is KGHDR and CDR2 SFDVKD.